The clone carrying this T cell receptor (beta chain) was seen only once. The repertoire was sequenced with immunoSEQ multiplex PCR; TCRdb's copy has only in-frame clones and lacks some. The sample has 40,000 to 60,000 clones, 86% seen once. This record comes from a study of control samples from healthy donors and cancer patients. This CDR3 has 11 amino acids. Germline V CDR1 and CDR2: DFQATT, SNEGSKA (reference sequence). The V and J ends lost 8 bases and 1 base, in that order; junction bases with no gene match: 2. Specimen: PBMCs. The source is a woman aged 50 to 60 with lung cancer. V is TRBV20-1 and J is TRBJ2-7; 7 bases line up with TRBD1. The CDR3, as DNA: TGCAGTTCGGGACAGTCCTACGAGCAGTACTTC. As protein: CSSGQSYEQYF.